One and the same sample provided the 18 T cell receptor beta chains below, sequenced in a study of blood T cell repertoires in COVID-19. Sequencing used immunoSEQ multiplex PCR; TCRdb keeps in-frame clones, though not all of them. The sample includes 150,000 to 200,000 clones, 84% of them seen just once. The sample was peripheral blood. The receptor set was obtained from a human donor with acute or convalescent COVID-19. The donor label of this sample is uncertain.

This chain joins TRBV29-1 and TRBJ1-2; 7 nucleotides line up with TRBD1. CDR3 length: 14 residues. CDR1 and CDR2 (germline): SQVTM, ANQGSEA. After removal of 4 bases from V and 8 bases from J, the junction contained 13 bases not matched to a gene. DNA for the CDR3: TGCAGCGTTGGGAGGGGGCCTACATCAATCGGCTACACCTTC. It translates to CSVGRGPTSIGYTF.

The chain has TRBV28 and TRBJ2-5, with TRBD1 identical over 10 bases. The V and J ends lost 5 bases and 7 bases, in that order; junction bases with no gene match: 7. The CDR3 consists of 14 residues. CDR1 and CDR2 (germline): MDHEN, SYDVKM. The CDR3 coding sequence is TGTGCCAGCAGTACCGGGGACAGGGGATTGACCCAGTACTTC. Encoded protein: CASSTGDRGLTQYF. Combining the CDR3 with reference TRBV28 and TRBJ2-5 gives the whole variable domain DVKVTQSSRYLVKRTGEKVFLECVQDMDHENMFWYRQDPGLGLRLIYFSYDVKMKEKGDIPEGYSVSREKKERFSLILESASTNQTSMYLCASSTGDRGLTQYFGPGTRLLVL.

V and J are TRBV13 and TRBJ2-5; perhaps TRBD2 as D (6 bases). In germline, CDR1 is PRHDT, CDR2 FYEKMQ (reference sequence). The CDR3 is 15 amino acids. Trimming took off 2 bases at V and 1 base at J, with 11 bases between the two ends. CDR3 DNA: TGTGCCAGCAGCTTAAAACTAGCCATCCAAGAGACCCAGTACTTC. Its translation is CASSLKLAIQETQYF. Using reference TRBV13 and TRBJ2-5 for the parts outside the CDR3, the full variable domain is AAGVIQSPRHLIKEKRETATLKCYPIPRHDTVYWYQQGPGQDPQFLISFYEKMQSDKGSIPDRFSAQQFSDYHSELNMSSLELGDSALYFCASSLKLAIQETQYFGPGTRLLVL.

V gene TRBV5-1 combines with J gene TRBJ1-1; a weak D match, TRBD1 (5 bases). The V and J ends lost 0 bases and 4 bases respectively, with 10 bases between them. Germline V gene data show CDR1 as SGHRS and CDR2 as YFSETQ. The CDR3 consists of 14 residues. The CDR3: CASSLEGGATEAFF. CDR3 DNA: TGCGCCAGCAGCTTGGAGGGTGGGGCCACTGAAGCTTTCTTT.

The chain employs TRBV11-3 and TRBJ2-3; 7 bases agree with TRBD2. The germline V gene encodes CDR1 SGHNT and CDR2 YENEEA. The length of the CDR3 is 16 residues. J gave up 2 bases and V 5 bases, and 10 bases lay outside the gene matches. CDR3 in amino acids: CASSPRRGVPTDTQYF. The DNA for the CDR3 is TGTGCCAGCAGCCCACGCCGGGGGGTACCCACAGATACGCAGTATTTT.

This chain links TRBV19 with TRBJ2-1; 10 bases map to TRBD2. The CDR3 runs to 17 residues. Trimming removed 3 bases from V and 5 bases from J; junction bases left unmatched: 10. Germline-derived CDR1 and CDR2 are LNHDA and SQIVND (reference sequence). In nucleotides, the CDR3 is TGTGCCAGTAGTATTGCGGCCCGCCTAGCGGGGGACAATGAGCAGTTCTTC. Its translation is CASSIAARLAGDNEQFF.

This clone was picked up one time. This rearrangement joins TRBV27 to TRBJ2-7, with TRBD2 identical over 10 bases. Germline CDR1 MNHEY, CDR2 SMNVEV (reference sequence). The CDR3 length is 15 residues. The trim removed 6 bases at V and 2 bases at J, leaving 7 bases unmatched. In nucleotides, the CDR3 is TGTGCCAGCAGGCATCTAGCGGGGGCCACCTACGAGCAGTACTTC. Translation: CASRHLAGATYEQYF.

This chain uses TRBV6-2 or TRBV6-3 with TRBJ1-1; 8 positions match TRBD1. The junction had 6 bases not matched to a gene; V was cut back by 2 bases and J by 1 base. Germline V lookup: CDR1 MNHEY, CDR2 SVGEGT. The CDR3 contains 16 residues. This CDR3 reads CASSYATGVQNTEAFF. CDR3 nucleotides: TGTGCCAGCAGTTACGCGACAGGGGTACAGAACACTGAAGCTTTCTTT.

The J gene is TRBJ2-5, the V gene TRBV5-1; 10 nucleotides match TRBD1. V dropped 1 base and J dropped 5; count of bases not matched to a gene: 2. Germline V lookup: CDR1 SGHRS, CDR2 YFSETQ. This CDR3 is built from 14 residues. In DNA form, the CDR3 reads TGCGCCAGCAGCTTGCAGGGACAGGGGGAGACCCAGTACTTC. Translating gives CASSLQGQGETQYF.

This clone turned up a few times. The rearrangement joins TRBV25-1 to TRBJ1-1, with D hard to call. This CDR3 comprises 13 residues. V was shortened by 5 bases and J by 1 base, with 8 bases between the two germline ends. Germline values: CDR1 MGHDK, CDR2 SYGVNS. The CDR3 sequence is CASSSGWNTEAFF. The DNA of the CDR3 is TGTGCCAGCAGTTCAGGATGGAACACTGAAGCTTTCTTT.

The chain combines TRBV10-1 with TRBJ2-1; tentatively, D is TRBD1 (6 bases). Germline lookup yields CDR1 WNHNN and CDR2 SYGVQD (reference sequence). V was clipped by 6 bases and J by 8 bases, with 20 bases between them. The length of the CDR3 is 15 residues. The DNA for the CDR3 is TGCGCCAGCAGCCAAACAGGGACCCCGCACGATGAGCAGTTCTTC. Translation: CASSQTGTPHDEQFF.

The genes are TRBV3-1 (or the pseudogene TRBV3-2) and TRBJ1-2; 10 positions match TRBD1. Germline values: CDR1 LGHDT, CDR2 YNNKEL (reference sequence). The CDR3 spans 14 residues. V shed 0 bases and J 6 bases; nucleotides not matched to a gene: 1. The CDR3 sequence: CASSQDGTGDGYTF. Written as DNA, the CDR3 is TGTGCCAGCAGCCAAGACGGGACAGGGGATGGCTACACCTTC.

This chain links TRBV5-6 with TRBJ2-7, with 11 bases identical to TRBD1. Losses at the gene ends were 2 bases for V and 0 bases for J; bases not matched to a gene: 13. This CDR3 comprises 19 residues. The germline V gene encodes CDR1 SGHDT and CDR2 YYEEEE. The CDR3 DNA follows: TGTGCCAGCAGCTTCTTTGGGGGACAGGGGGACTTACGCTCCTACGAGCAGTACTTC. Protein product: CASSFFGGQGDLRSYEQYF.

The chain employs TRBV28 and TRBJ2-7; TRBD2 might be the D (5 bases). Looked up from germline, CDR1 is MDHEN and CDR2 is SYDVKM. The CDR3 consists of 14 residues. Trimming removed 1 base at V and 3 bases at J, with 10 bases between. CDR3 bases: TGTGCCAGCAGTTTATCTCGACGGGGCTACGAGCAGTACTTC. Residues: CASSLSRRGYEQYF. The complete variable domain, with remaining parts taken from reference TRBV28 and TRBJ2-7, reads DVKVTQSSRYLVKRTGEKVFLECVQDMDHENMFWYRQDPGLGLRLIYFSYDVKMKEKGDIPEGYSVSREKKERFSLILESASTNQTSMYLCASSLSRRGYEQYFGPGTRLTVT.

The chain carries TRBV6-1 and TRBJ2-7; D is ambiguous. This CDR3 comprises 16 residues. Germline V gene data show CDR1 as MNHNS and CDR2 as SASEGT. The V end was cut by 0 bases, the J end by 2 bases, with 14 bases between. CDR3 residues: CASSEAVPYATYEQYF. In DNA form, the CDR3 reads TGTGCCAGCAGTGAAGCAGTCCCGTACGCTACCTACGAGCAGTACTTC.

For the CDR3, the DNA is TGTGCCAGCAGCTTACCACAGGGCCCGGATAGTGTGGAGCAGTACTTC. This codes for CASSLPQGPDSVEQYF. The rearrangement uses TRBV5-4 and TRBJ2-7, with D maybe TRBD1 (6 bases). Trimming shortened V by 2 bases and J by 7 bases, and 22 bases separated the two germline ends. Germline CDR1 is SGHNT and CDR2 is YYREEE (reference sequence). CDR3 length equals 16 residues.

V and J are TRBV6-1 and TRBJ2-7; perhaps TRBD1 as D (6 bases). V dropped 0 bases and J dropped 2 bases, with 11 bases sitting between them. This CDR3 is 15 amino acids long. Germline assignment: CDR1 MNHNS and CDR2 SASEGT. This chain's CDR3 is CASSEALRDTYEQYF. CDR3 in DNA: TGTGCCAGCAGTGAAGCGCTTCGGGACACCTACGAGCAGTACTTC.

The chain employs TRBV11-2 and TRBJ2-7; maybe TRBD2 (5 bases). CDR1 is SGHAT and CDR2 is FQNNGV in the germline V gene. Trimming cost V 4 bases and J 2 bases, with 9 bases left between them. This CDR3 is 13 amino acids long. CDR3 bases: TGTGCCAGCAGCTCTAGAGGGACCTACGAGCAGTACTTC. Residues: CASSSRGTYEQYF. Combining the CDR3 with reference TRBV11-2 and TRBJ2-7 gives the whole variable domain EAGVAQSPRYKIIEKRQSVAFWCNPISGHATLYWYQQILGQGPKLLIQFQNNGVVDDSQLPKDRFSAERLKGVDSTLKIQPAKLEDSAVYLCASSSRGTYEQYFGPGTRLTVT.